These 18 T cell receptor beta chains were all obtained from the same sample, sequenced in a study of blood T cell repertoires in COVID-19 (dated by TCRdb to 2018 to 2021). The library relied on the immunoSEQ multiplex PCR assay. TCRdb took this table from immuneACCESS and kept in-frame rearrangements with V and J called. Such tables lack part of the clones; where checked against another copy, unresolved V genes explain under half of the gap, and the rest is unexplained. The sample table records around 150,000 clones; 87% of these occur just once. The ten largest clonotypes hold around 4% of the sample. Sample: peripheral blood. The receptor set was obtained from a woman in her fifties or sixties with active or convalescent COVID-19.

Here the CDR3 DNA reads TGTGCCAGCAGCCGCGGGGGGGGAACTGAAGCTTTCTTT. This sequence encodes CASSRGGGTEAFF. This sequence joins TRBV11-3 and TRBJ1-1; TRBD1 might be the D (5 bases). Trimming stripped 5 bases from V and 5 bases from J, with 12 bases between. Germline CDR1 SGHNT, CDR2 YENEEA. This CDR3 region has 13 residues.

The chain employs TRBV19 and TRBJ1-1; 10 positions agree with TRBD1. The CDR3 spans 15 residues. CDR1 is LNHDA and CDR2 is SQIVND in the germline V gene (reference sequence). J lost 5 bases, V lost 5 bases, and 8 bases had no gene match. The CDR3 DNA is TGTGCCAGTAGTCCTTGGACAGGGGGGGGGACTGAAGCTTTCTTT. Its protein is CASSPWTGGGTEAFF.

The chain uses TRBV5-4 and TRBJ2-7; the D gene is possibly TRBD1 (6 bases). V was cut by 0 bases and J by 2 bases, with 12 bases left in between. The length of the CDR3 is 15 residues. The germline gives CDR1 SGHNT, CDR2 YYREEE (reference sequence). CDR3 in amino acids: CASSLAAGVTYEQYF. The CDR3 DNA is TGTGCCAGCAGCTTGGCGGCAGGGGTCACCTACGAGCAGTACTTC.

As regards this clone: The junction departs from the called germline gene at one end, perhaps through a read error. The V call is TRBV18, the J call TRBJ2-1; D not resolved. CDR3 length: 13 amino acids. Germline CDR1 and CDR2: KGHSH and LQKENI. DNA for the CDR3: TGTGCCACCTCACCAGGTGAGGACAATGAGCAGTTCTTC. As protein: CATSPGEDNEQFF.

This clone was detected only once. The rearrangement uses TRBV14 and TRBJ1-1, with D tentatively TRBD1 (5 bases). CDR1 is SGHDN and CDR2 is FVKESK in the germline V gene. This CDR3 is built from 13 residues. The V and J ends lost 2 bases and 4 bases respectively, with 8 bases between them. DNA for the CDR3: TGTGCCAGCAGCCAACAGGGTGTCACTGAAGCTTTCTTT. Translation: CASSQQGVTEAFF.

This sequence joins TRBV18 and TRBJ2-7; possibly TRBD1 for D (6 bases). Between the trimmed V and J ends, which lost 2 bases and 5 bases, there was a span of 13 bases. The CDR3 consists of 14 residues. CDR1 and CDR2 from the germline V gene are KGHSH and LQKENI. CDR3 in DNA: TGTGCCAGCTCACCAAAGACAGGCCCGAACGAGCAGTACTTC. Protein: CASSPKTGPNEQYF.

In this sample, this clone turned up once. This chain joins TRBV10-3 and TRBJ2-4, with D possibly matching TRBD2 (6 bases). The CDR3 sequence is 18 residues long. The V end lost 6 bases, the J end lost 0 bases, and 21 bases lay between the germline ends. Per the germline V gene, CDR1 is ENHRY and CDR2 is SYGVKD. Written as DNA, the CDR3 is TGTGCCATCAGGAACCGGGACTCTGAAGGACTAGCCAAAAACATTCAGTACTTC. Residues: CAIRNRDSEGLAKNIQYF.

CDR3 in amino acids: CAWKASSNEQFF. CDR3 DNA: TGTGCCTGGAAGGCTAGCTCCAATGAGCAGTTCTTC. The rearrangement uses TRBV30 and TRBJ2-1; D possibly corresponds to TRBD2 (5 bases). The length of the CDR3 is 12 residues. CDR1 GTSNPN and CDR2 SVGIG come from the germline V gene (reference sequence). The V end was cut by 4 bases, the J end by 6 bases, with 10 bases between.

The chain couples TRBV12-5 to TRBJ1-5; D is unclear. CDR3 length: 14 residues. In germline, CDR1 is LGHNT, CDR2 FRNRAP. The germline V and J ends were trimmed by 7 bases and 0 bases, with 10 bases remaining between them. The CDR3 sequence is CASDFADSNQPQHF. The CDR3 DNA sequence: TGTGCTAGTGATTTTGCGGATAGCAATCAGCCCCAGCATTTT.

The V and J genes are TRBV5-5 and TRBJ2-2, with a tentative D call TRBD2 (6 bases). Germline CDR1 and CDR2: SGHKS and YYEKEE (reference sequence). V was clipped by 4 bases and J by 0 bases, with 13 bases between them. The CDR3 has 16 amino acids. CDR3 nucleotides: TGTGCCAGCAGCCCCCTCCCGGGGGCGAACACCGGGGAGCTGTTTTTT. This translates into CASSPLPGANTGELFF.

V usage is TRBV4-1 and J usage is TRBJ1-5; 8 bases agree with TRBD1. The germline CDR1 and CDR2 sequences are MGHRA and YSYEKL. The CDR3 contains 15 residues. The V gene end was trimmed by 3 bases and the J gene end by 3 bases; junction bases not matched to a gene: 4. CDR3 sequence (DNA): TGCGCCAGCAGCCATGACAGGGGCTACAATCAGCCCCAGCATTTT. Its translation: CASSHDRGYNQPQHF.

The chain employs TRBV5-4 and TRBJ2-2, with D uncertain. The CDR3 has 13 residues. Between the trimmed V and J ends, which lost 0 bases and 11 bases, there was a span of 11 bases. Germline assignment: CDR1 SGHNT and CDR2 YYREEE (reference sequence). This chain's CDR3 is CASSLENAYELFF. The CDR3 nucleotides read TGTGCCAGCAGCTTGGAGAACGCCTATGAGCTGTTTTTT.

V is TRBV15 and J is TRBJ2-3; no reliable D call. Trimming took off 0 bases at V and 2 bases at J, with 9 bases between the two ends. Germline V gene lookup returns CDR1 LNHNV and CDR2 YYDKDF (reference sequence). The CDR3 is 15 amino acids. CDR3 amino acids: CATSRDLSPTDTQYF. The CDR3 bases are TGTGCCACCAGCAGAGACCTGAGCCCCACAGATACGCAGTATTTT.

The rearrangement links TRBV6-5 to TRBJ1-1; 8 bases map to TRBD1. Unmatched junction bases numbered 8, after V lost 6 bases and J lost 5 bases. The CDR3 sequence is 14 residues long. Per the germline V gene, CDR1 is MNHEY and CDR2 is SVGAGI. CDR3 nucleotide sequence: TGTGCCAGCAGCCTCGGACAGGGTGTTACTGAAGCTTTCTTT. This sequence encodes CASSLGQGVTEAFF.

V is TRBV19 and J is TRBJ2-6; D is uncertain. The CDR3 totals 13 residues. Germline lookup yields CDR1 LNHDA and CDR2 SQIVND (reference sequence). Trimming removed 8 bases from V and 1 base from J, with 6 bases in between. CDR3 residues: CASVLSGANVLTF. DNA for the CDR3: TGTGCCAGTGTACTATCTGGGGCCAACGTCCTGACTTTC.

This chain connects TRBV4-1 to TRBJ1-3, with a weak D call TRBD1 (5 bases). Germline loops: CDR1 MGHRA, CDR2 YSYEKL. Deletions cut 1 base from V and 1 base from J, with 11 bases between. The CDR3 is made up of 16 amino acids. The CDR3 DNA is TGCGCCAGCAGCCAAGCGACAGTCACTTCTGGAAACACCATATATTTT. Residues: CASSQATVTSGNTIYF.

The V gene is TRBV18, the J gene TRBJ2-7, with 11 positions matching TRBD1. The germline V gene encodes CDR1 KGHSH and CDR2 LQKENI. This CDR3 spans 14 amino acids. The V and J ends lost 3 bases and 5 bases, in that order; junction bases with no gene match: 3. CDR3 nucleotides: TGTGCCAGCTCACCCGGACAGGGGGCCAACGAGCAGTACTTC. Translating gives CASSPGQGANEQYF.

The chain recombines TRBV24-1 with TRBJ2-7, with D possibly being TRBD2 (5 bases). Deletions cut 2 bases from V and 1 base from J, with 14 bases between. The CDR3 sequence is 16 residues long. Germline V gene sequence: CDR1 KGHDR, CDR2 SFDVKD. The DNA for the CDR3 is TGTGCCACCAGTGATTGCGGGCGACCAAATTCCTACGAGCAGTACTTC. It specifies CATSDCGRPNSYEQYF.